The sequence of this TCR beta chain was determined in a study of Ad26.COV2.S vaccination and SARS-CoV-2 variants. At the level of the study: In the study, Ad26.COV2.S was injected intramuscularly once, or twice 56 days apart. Study-wide results and caveats: The study found similar non-spike TCR breadth in vaccine and placebo recipients. After vaccination, substantial breadth of spike-specific CD8+ and CD4+ responses was reported. An underestimation of total T cell responses may have resulted from the TCR breadth and depth analyses.

Assay: immunoSEQ multiplex PCR; the TCRdb copy retains only in-frame clones and omits some. The sample contains 350,000 to 450,000 clones, roughly 84% of which appear only once. Worth noting for this clone: Its antigen is not known. The same CDR3 arises from other DNA sequences in this sample as well.

Treatment defined: 15 to 20 received Ad26.COV2.S at low or high dose, single or two shots; several received placebo; per-sample allocation not given. All samples were drawn on day 63, counting from the first vaccine or placebo injection. Germline V CDR1 and CDR2: MDHEN, SYDVKM. The CDR3 totals 12 residues. The ends were cut back, 5 bases at V and 5 bases at J, with 9 bases in the middle. The source material was peripheral blood, sampled in a trial of Ad26.COV2.S vaccine versus placebo. The V call is TRBV28, the J call TRBJ1-2, with unresolved D. This TCR was recovered from a person between 18 and 60 years old who received the Ad26.COV2.S COVID-19 vaccine or a placebo. The CDR3 DNA reads as TGTGCCAGCAGTCAGACGGGATATGGCTACACCTTC. It is translated as CASSQTGYGYTF.